The 17 T cell receptor beta chains listed next were all sequenced from one sample in a study of cytomegalovirus exposure and HLA in healthy donors. The primer mix had 60 Vbeta and 13 Jbeta primers. This table comes from immunoSEQ multiplex PCR, and its TCRdb copy is limited to in-frame clones, with some not included. Here the sample spans more than 100,000 clones, more than 75% being singletons. The sequenced sample was PBMCs. Source of these receptors: a woman aged 18-29 years in good health and CMV-seropositive.

The chain is built from TRBV5-4 and TRBJ2-3; 7 bases map to TRBD2. The germline CDR1 and CDR2 sequences are SGHNT and YYREEE (reference sequence). Unmatched junction bases numbered 4, after V lost 0 bases and J lost 3 bases. This CDR3 contains 15 residues. The DNA for the CDR3 is TGTGCCAGCAGCTTGGGACTGGGGGGGACAGATACGCAGTATTTT. Translated: CASSLGLGGTDTQYF.

There are a few counts of this clone. The chain couples TRBV7-8 to TRBJ1-5, with 7 bases aligning to TRBD1. The CDR3 runs to 15 residues. CDR1 and CDR2 (germline): SGHVS, FQNEAQ. Trimming took 1 base from V and 2 from J; bases not matched to a gene: 2. CDR3: CASSLDTGGNQPQHF. CDR3 bases: TGTGCCAGCAGCTTAGATACAGGGGGCAATCAGCCCCAGCATTTT.

This chain connects TRBV7-3 to TRBJ1-6; D not resolved. The V gene lost 2 bases and the J gene lost 2 bases, with 7 bases spanning the gap. CDR1 and CDR2 from the germline V gene are SGHTA and FQGTGA. This CDR3 is 15 amino acids long. CDR3 residues: CASSLDGAYNSPLHF. The DNA for the CDR3 is TGTGCCAGCAGCTTAGACGGGGCCTATAATTCACCCCTCCACTTT.

J is TRBJ2-7 and V is TRBV10-3; D not certain. V lost 8 bases, J lost 3 bases, and 11 bases lay in between. The V gene's germline CDR1 is ENHRY and CDR2 SYGVKD. This CDR3 contains 12 residues. CDR3 in DNA: TGTGCCATCGAGGTCCTGCACTACGAGCAGTACTTC. It yields the protein CAIEVLHYEQYF.

The chain recombines TRBV5-6 with TRBJ2-5; 8 bases are a match to TRBD1. The CDR3 is made up of 13 amino acids. The ends lost 4 bases at V and 2 bases at J; junction bases unmatched: 1. Germline CDR1 and CDR2: SGHDT and YYEEEE. The CDR3 DNA reads TGTGCCAGCAGCGGGGACAGGCAAGAGACCCAGTACTTC. This gives the protein CASSGDRQETQYF.

The J gene is TRBJ1-2, the V gene TRBV29-1, with TRBD1 as a possible D gene (5 bases). This CDR3 is 14 amino acids long. Germline V lookup: CDR1 SQVTM, CDR2 ANQGSEA. Deletions cut 7 bases from V and 1 base from J, with 16 bases between. CDR3 sequence: CSDPPGVRNYGYTF. The CDR3 DNA is TGCAGCGACCCCCCGGGGGTACGTAACTATGGCTACACCTTC.

The chain combines TRBV27 with TRBJ1-2; D not certain. Deletions cut 3 bases from V and 2 bases from J, with 7 bases between. The CDR3 contains 13 residues. In germline, CDR1 is MNHEY, CDR2 SMNVEV (reference sequence). CDR3 sequence: CASSFRENYGYTF. CDR3 nucleotide sequence: TGTGCCAGCAGTTTCCGGGAGAACTATGGCTACACCTTC.

This sequence joins TRBV28 and TRBJ2-1, with 8 bases lining up with TRBD2. This CDR3 has 16 residues. The germline CDR1 and CDR2 sequences are MDHEN and SYDVKM. J lost 8 bases, V lost 3 bases, and 12 bases had no gene match. The CDR3 here is CASSLEAGEGGYEQFF. The CDR3 DNA reads TGTGCCAGCAGTTTGGAAGCGGGAGAGGGGGGGTATGAGCAGTTCTTC.

The chain uses TRBV7-2 and TRBJ2-7, with D maybe TRBD1 (6 bases). This CDR3 contains 15 residues. The germline V gene has CDR1 SGHTA and CDR2 FQGNSA. The ends were cut back, 10 bases at V and 3 bases at J, with 22 bases in the middle. Here the CDR3 reads CAITIRDTQNYEQYF. Written as DNA, the CDR3 is TGTGCCATTACCATAAGGGACACCCAAAACTACGAGCAGTACTTC.

As concerns this clone: A junction boundary mismatches the germline segment, possibly from a read error. This chain joins TRBV15 and TRBJ2-7, with 7 bases identical to TRBD1. The CDR3 contains 12 residues. CDR1 and CDR2 from the germline V gene are LNHNV and YYDKDF (reference sequence). CDR3 amino acids: CATSRDYADRIF. DNA for the CDR3: TGTGCCACCAGCAGAGATTATGCGGACAGGATCTTC. The full variable domain, with the rest looked up from reference TRBV15 and TRBJ2-7, is DAMVIQNPRYQVTQFGKPVTLSCSQTLNHNVMYWYQQKSSQAPKLLFHYYDKDFNNEADTPDNFQSRRPNTSFCFLDIRSPGLGDTAMYLCATSRDYADRIFGPGTRLTVT.

CDR3 in amino acids: CASSRKGLAGGPRYNEQFF. The CDR3 DNA follows: TGCGCCAGCAGCCGAAAGGGACTAGCGGGAGGGCCTCGCTACAATGAGCAGTTCTTC. This chain joins TRBV4-3 and TRBJ2-1; 16 nucleotides align to TRBD2. The CDR3 contains 19 residues. Germline V gene lookup returns CDR1 LGHNA and CDR2 YSLEER. After removal of 4 bases from V and 3 bases from J, the junction contained 9 bases not matched to a gene.

The V gene is TRBV6-5, the J gene TRBJ2-7, with 8 nucleotides matching TRBD2. V dropped 6 bases and J dropped 1; count of bases not matched to a gene: 8. CDR3 size: 15 residues. Germline CDR1 is MNHEY and CDR2 is SVGAGI. DNA of the CDR3: TGTGCCAGCAGCCTGACGGAGCGGGGGTCCTACGAGCAGTACTTC. Translation: CASSLTERGSYEQYF.

The chain carries TRBV5-1 and TRBJ1-2; D perhaps matches TRBD1 (5 bases). The CDR3 consists of 15 residues. Between the trimmed V and J ends, which lost 1 base and 3 bases, there was a span of 13 bases. CDR1 and CDR2 (germline): SGHRS, YFSETQ. CDR3 nucleotide sequence: TGCGCCAGCAGCTTGCGGCAGGGTGGGTACTATGGCTACACCTTC. Its protein is CASSLRQGGYYGYTF.

The genes are TRBV4-2 and TRBJ2-7; D is undetermined. Trimming pared 1 base from V and 3 bases from J, leaving 13 bases between. This CDR3 is built from 15 residues. Germline lookup yields CDR1 LGHNA and CDR2 YNFKEQ. The CDR3 region is CASSQVPSSLYEQYF. As DNA, the CDR3 is TGTGCCAGCAGCCAAGTACCTAGTTCCCTCTACGAGCAGTACTTC.

This rearrangement joins TRBV7-3 to TRBJ1-2; D might be TRBD1 (5 bases). V lost 5 bases, J lost 4 bases, and 14 bases lay in between. From germline, CDR1 is SGHTA and CDR2 FQGTGA. CDR3 length equals 14 residues. CDR3 amino acids: CASSRGRGVYGYTF. CDR3 in DNA: TGTGCCAGCAGCAGGGGCCGGGGGGTCTATGGCTACACCTTC.

This rearrangement joins TRBV6-5 to TRBJ1-1; D might be TRBD1 (5 bases). Trimming pared 1 base from V and 2 bases from J, leaving 11 bases between. Germline V gives CDR1 MNHEY, CDR2 SVGAGI. CDR3 length: 15 amino acids. CDR3 sequence reads: CASSYFYQGNTEAFF. The CDR3 nucleotides read TGTGCCAGCAGTTACTTCTACCAGGGAAACACTGAAGCTTTCTTT.

The rearrangement uses TRBV7-3 and TRBJ1-5; D is ambiguous. Germline V lookup: CDR1 SGHTA, CDR2 FQGTGA. The CDR3 consists of 16 residues. Trimming stripped 0 bases from V and 4 bases from J, with 13 bases between. This CDR3 is CASSLTKLQQNQPQHF. CDR3 sequence (DNA): TGTGCCAGCAGCTTAACGAAACTCCAACAGAATCAGCCCCAGCATTTT.